Following are 8 T cell receptor beta chains from one sample sequenced in a study of blood T cell repertoires in COVID-19. Data came from immunoSEQ multiplex PCR; TCRdb stores just in-frame clones and leaves some out. The sample lists about 89,000 clones, less than 80% seen once, with approximately 14% in the top ten. The source material was peripheral blood. Receptors originate from a woman aged 80 or older with acute or convalescent COVID-19.

This chain links TRBV3-1 (or the pseudogene TRBV3-2) with TRBJ2-5; D not certain. CDR1 is LGHDT and CDR2 is YNNKEL in the germline V gene (reference sequence). The CDR3 loop spans 13 amino acids. The chain's CDR3 is CVRWAFPRETQYF. CDR3 nucleotides: TGTGTTAGATGGGCCTTCCCAAGGGAGACCCAGTACTTC.

The V gene is TRBV19, the J gene TRBJ1-6, with a weak D call TRBD1 (6 bases). The CDR3 runs to 14 residues. Trimming pared 6 bases from V and 7 bases from J, leaving 13 bases between. Germline V gene lookup returns CDR1 LNHDA and CDR2 SQIVND (reference sequence). The CDR3 bases are TGTGCCAGTAGCGCCGGGACAACCAATTCACCCCTCCACTTT. Encoded protein: CASSAGTTNSPLHF.

This chain uses TRBV6-5 with TRBJ1-2; tentative D call: TRBD1 (6 bases). The CDR3 length is 14 residues. Trimming removed 5 bases at V and 5 bases at J, with 15 bases between. Germline V CDR1 and CDR2: MNHEY, SVGAGI. CDR3 sequence: CASSPVKGEYGYTF. CDR3 nucleotide sequence: TGTGCCAGCAGTCCCGTCAAGGGGGAATATGGCTACACCTTC.

V and J are TRBV10-3 and TRBJ1-5; 8 nucleotides align to TRBD1. Per the germline V gene, CDR1 is ENHRY and CDR2 is SYGVKD. V lost 10 bases and J lost 3; bases outside the gene matches: 8. This CDR3 comprises 14 residues. The CDR3 bases are TGTGCCACCAGACAGGGGATTGACAATCAGCCCCAGCATTTT. Its translation is CATRQGIDNQPQHF.

This chain joins TRBV5-5 and TRBJ1-2; D may be TRBD1 (5 bases). The CDR3 totals 13 residues. Germline V gene data show CDR1 as SGHKS and CDR2 as YYEKEE (reference sequence). The V end was cut by 7 bases, the J end by 8 bases, with 18 bases between. CDR3 coding DNA: TGTGCCAGCGCTTGGCGGGGCCTGTGGGGCTACACCTTC. Translating gives CASAWRGLWGYTF.

The gene calls are TRBV4-1 and TRBJ1-5; no reliable D call. V was clipped by 1 base and J by 4 bases, with 8 bases between them. The germline gives CDR1 MGHRA, CDR2 YSYEKL. The CDR3 spans 14 residues. Here the CDR3 reads CASSQGAWNQPQHF. In nucleotides, the CDR3 is TGCGCCAGCAGCCAAGGAGCGTGGAATCAGCCCCAGCATTTT.

The rearrangement links TRBV7-2 to TRBJ1-2; D may be TRBD1 (5 bases). V gave up 5 bases and J gave up 7 bases, with 11 bases separating them. CDR3 length equals 12 residues. The germline V gene has CDR1 SGHTA and CDR2 FQGNSA. Here the CDR3 reads CASSSRVPGYTF. The CDR3 DNA is TGTGCCAGCAGCAGCAGGGTCCCTGGCTACACCTTC.

In its sample, this clone was seen once. The genes are TRBV9 and TRBJ2-3; 7 bases are a match to TRBD1. The ends lost 0 bases at V and 2 bases at J; junction bases unmatched: 3. This CDR3 has 15 residues. The V gene's germline CDR1 is SGDLS and CDR2 YYNGEE. DNA for the CDR3: TGTGCCAGCAGCGTAGAGGGACAGTCCACAGATACGCAGTATTTT. Its protein product is CASSVEGQSTDTQYF.